This T cell receptor (beta chain) is from a study of blood T cells in healthy people across ages. The study's findings and limits: Estimates of total diversity, which came from one million sequenced T cells, were considered to be underestimates. Among T cells, TCR beta diversity per million cells dropped roughly linearly as age rose.

With respect to this clonotype: Its antigen is undetermined.

For the second PCR, which ran for 7 to 11 cycles, a sample-barcoded 5' primer and a J-beta primer mix were used. No fewer than 2.5 million CDR3-containing paired-end reads came from each sample. Each CDR3 protein is one row after TCRdb ran MiXCR on the 5' RACE reads. Of under 2,000,000 distinct CDR3 sequences listed, roughly 49% are singletons. This clonotype originated in a middle-aged woman in good health. Input material: blood.

CDR3 sequence (DNA): TGTGCCACCAGTGTGCCGGACAGCAATCAGCCCCAGCATTTT. The encoded protein is CATSVPDSNQPQHF. This chain uses TRBV24-1 with TRBJ1-5; D is ambiguous. Germline assignment: CDR1 KGHDR and CDR2 SFDVKD. V lost 5 bases and J 1 base, leaving 8 bases between the germline ends. This CDR3 spans 14 amino acids.